The 18 T cell receptor beta chains below all came from one sample that was sequenced in a study of blood T cell repertoires in COVID-19. The table came from immunoSEQ multiplex PCR; TCRdb's copy has only in-frame clones and leaves some out. This sample yields some 200,000 clones, of which 85% to 90% are seen a single time; around 6.5% belongs to the top ten. Input material: peripheral blood. The receptors shown here come from a man of 80 years or more with acute or convalescent COVID-19.

This chain uses TRBV15 with TRBJ2-2; D is unresolved. Germline CDR1 reads LNHNV; CDR2 reads YYDKDF (reference sequence). V lost 5 bases to trimming and J lost 7 bases, with 14 bases between them. The CDR3 loop spans 14 amino acids. The CDR3 DNA sequence: TGTGCCACCAGCTTCAGACTCTCGGACGGGGAGCTGTTTTTT. Amino acid sequence: CATSFRLSDGELFF.

This rearrangement joins TRBV18 to TRBJ1-6; D gene uncertain. CDR3 length: 15 amino acids. V shed 3 bases and J shed 8 bases, with 14 bases lying between them. Germline CDR1 reads KGHSH; CDR2 reads LQKENI. The CDR3 DNA is TGTGCCAGCTCACCGGCAATGACTAGAGATTCACCCCTCCACTTT. This sequence encodes CASSPAMTRDSPLHF.

The V call is TRBV27, the J call TRBJ2-3; D gene ambiguous. Germline V gives CDR1 MNHEY, CDR2 SMNVEV (reference sequence). The CDR3 is made up of 17 amino acids. V was clipped by 4 bases and J by 2 bases, with 19 bases between them. For the CDR3, the DNA is TGTGCCAGCAGTTCAAACAGCATAATTTTACACACAGATACGCAGTATTTT. Its protein product is CASSSNSIILHTDTQYF.

The J gene is TRBJ2-1, the V gene TRBV11-2; 9 nucleotides agree with TRBD2. Germline CDR1 SGHAT, CDR2 FQNNGV. Trimming cost V 4 bases and J 7 bases; bases outside gene matches: 11. CDR3 length equals 16 residues. The CDR3 loop reads CASSSTLAGRPNEQFF. The CDR3 DNA sequence: TGTGCCAGCAGCTCAACTCTAGCGGGGAGGCCTAATGAGCAGTTCTTC.

This chain links TRBV5-8 with TRBJ2-1; TRBD2 might be the D (6 bases). CDR3 length: 16 residues. The V end was cut by 0 bases, the J end by 1 base, with 11 bases between. Germline V gene sequence: CDR1 SGHTS, CDR2 YDEGEE. The CDR3 here is CASSLAGGLSYNEQFF. The CDR3 DNA is TGTGCCAGCAGCTTGGCCGGGGGACTTTCCTACAATGAGCAGTTCTTC.

This chain links TRBV7-2 with TRBJ1-6; D gene ambiguous. This CDR3 has 12 amino acids. Trimming took 3 bases from V and 11 from J, leaving 8 bases between them. Looked up from germline, CDR1 is SGHTA and CDR2 is FQGNSA. CDR3 nucleotides: TGTGCCAGCAGCTTGTGGGCAACACCCCTCCACTTT. Amino acids: CASSLWATPLHF.

The chain has TRBV7-2 and TRBJ2-1; the D gene is possibly TRBD2 (6 bases). Between the trimmed V and J ends, which lost 5 bases and 2 bases, there was a span of 16 bases. This CDR3 contains 16 residues. Per the germline V gene, CDR1 is SGHTA and CDR2 is FQGNSA. The chain's CDR3 is CASSPSLATTYNEQFF. Written as DNA, the CDR3 is TGTGCCAGCAGCCCCTCCCTAGCGACTACCTACAATGAGCAGTTCTTC. Together with reference TRBV7-2 and TRBJ2-1, the CDR3 gives the full variable domain: GAGVSQSPSNKVTEKGKDVELRCDPISGHTALYWYRQSLGQGLEFLIYFQGNSAPDKSGLPSDRFSAERTGGSVSTLTIQRTQQEDSAVYLCASSPSLATTYNEQFFGPGTRLTVL.

This clone was seen once. This chain joins TRBV6-5 and TRBJ1-5; weak D call: TRBD1 (6 bases). Germline CDR1 and CDR2: MNHEY and SVGAGI. The CDR3 consists of 15 residues. V lost 5 bases, J lost 5 bases, and 16 bases lay in between. The CDR3 loop is CASSPTGGAHQPQHF. CDR3 coding DNA: TGTGCCAGCAGTCCCACGGGGGGGGCACATCAGCCCCAGCATTTT.

The gene calls are TRBV19 and TRBJ1-1, with 7 bases matching TRBD1. Germline V gene data show CDR1 as LNHDA and CDR2 as SQIVND (reference sequence). V trimming: 10 bases; J trimming: 0 bases; junction bases outside the gene matches: 11. The CDR3 is made up of 15 amino acids. This chain's CDR3 is CAIRDHRGMNTEAFF. The CDR3 coding sequence is TGTGCCATTCGAGACCACAGGGGAATGAACACTGAAGCTTTCTTT.

This clone was counted only a few times. One end of the junction varies from germline; a read error may be responsible. The rearrangement uses TRBV5-4 and TRBJ1-6; tentatively, D is TRBD1 (6 bases). Germline CDR1 SGHNT, CDR2 YYREEE (reference sequence). CDR3 length: 14 residues. CDR3 loop: CASRLGGGGSPLHF. The CDR3 DNA is TGTGCCAGCAGGTTGGGAGGGGGTGGTTCACCCCTCCACTTT.

The rearrangement links TRBV29-1 to TRBJ2-2, with 8 bases lining up with TRBD1. CDR3 size: 14 residues. Germline assignment: CDR1 SQVTM and CDR2 ANQGSEA. The J segment lost 3 bases and the V segment lost 6 bases, leaving 6 bases of the junction unmatched. This CDR3 reads CSVRKTGDTGELFF. The CDR3 bases are TGCAGCGTCCGGAAGACAGGGGACACCGGGGAGCTGTTTTTT.

The chain joins TRBV11-2 to TRBJ2-1; D might be TRBD1 (7 bases). The V and J ends lost 5 bases and 6 bases respectively, with 14 bases between them. This CDR3 contains 14 residues. Germline V lookup: CDR1 SGHAT, CDR2 FQNNGV. Here the CDR3 reads CASSQGGSGNEQFF. For the CDR3, the DNA is TGTGCCAGCAGCCAGGGGGGAAGCGGCAATGAGCAGTTCTTC.

The chain employs TRBV24-1 and TRBJ2-3; 11 nucleotides match TRBD2. Unmatched junction bases numbered 11, after V lost 2 bases and J lost 2 bases. CDR3 length equals 19 residues. Germline V gene data show CDR1 as KGHDR and CDR2 as SFDVKD. The CDR3 nucleotides read TGTGCCACCAGTGATTCTGCCAGGGCTAGCGGGAGGTTCACAGATACGCAGTATTTT. The encoded protein is CATSDSARASGRFTDTQYF.

This rearrangement joins TRBV15 to TRBJ2-3, with 9 bases matching TRBD2. V was pared by 0 bases and J by 0 bases, with 4 bases of the junction left unmatched. CDR3 length equals 17 residues. Germline V gene lookup returns CDR1 LNHNV and CDR2 YYDKDF (reference sequence). In DNA form, the CDR3 reads TGTGCCACCAGCAGAGAGGCCGGGACTAGCAGCACAGATACGCAGTATTTT. Amino acid sequence: CATSREAGTSSTDTQYF.

This clone showed up just once. The chain couples TRBV19 to TRBJ2-3, with no clear D. V was shortened by 5 bases and J by 2 bases, with 5 bases between the two germline ends. CDR1 and CDR2 from the germline V gene are LNHDA and SQIVND (reference sequence). This CDR3 contains 12 residues. The CDR3 DNA reads as TGTGCCAGTAGTTTCCTCACAGATACGCAGTATTTT. It encodes CASSFLTDTQYF.

CDR3 protein: CASSPRTVIGELFF. The DNA for the CDR3 is TGTGCCAGCAGCCCGCGGACAGTCATTGGGGAGCTGTTTTTT. The V gene is TRBV7-2, the J gene TRBJ2-2; D may be TRBD1 (6 bases). Germline V gene sequence: CDR1 SGHTA, CDR2 FQGNSA. The CDR3 sequence is 14 residues long. V was pared by 5 bases and J by 8 bases, with 15 bases between.

This clone was observed once. The J gene is TRBJ2-1, the V gene TRBV11-2, with D uncertain. Germline V gives CDR1 SGHAT, CDR2 FQNNGV. V gave up 5 bases and J gave up 2 bases, with 16 bases separating them. The CDR3 is 16 residues long. The CDR3: CASSLDSFLTYNEQFF. CDR3 DNA sequence: TGTGCCAGCAGCCTTGACTCTTTTTTAACCTACAATGAGCAGTTCTTC.

The CDR3 region is CASSYSAWSTDTQYF. CDR3 in DNA: TGTGCCAGCAGTTACTCAGCCTGGAGCACAGATACGCAGTATTTT. The V gene is TRBV6-6, the J gene TRBJ2-3; D remains unclear. V was shortened by 0 bases and J by 0 bases, with 7 bases between the two germline ends. Germline V gene data show CDR1 as MNHNY and CDR2 as SVGAGI (reference sequence). The CDR3 contains 15 residues.